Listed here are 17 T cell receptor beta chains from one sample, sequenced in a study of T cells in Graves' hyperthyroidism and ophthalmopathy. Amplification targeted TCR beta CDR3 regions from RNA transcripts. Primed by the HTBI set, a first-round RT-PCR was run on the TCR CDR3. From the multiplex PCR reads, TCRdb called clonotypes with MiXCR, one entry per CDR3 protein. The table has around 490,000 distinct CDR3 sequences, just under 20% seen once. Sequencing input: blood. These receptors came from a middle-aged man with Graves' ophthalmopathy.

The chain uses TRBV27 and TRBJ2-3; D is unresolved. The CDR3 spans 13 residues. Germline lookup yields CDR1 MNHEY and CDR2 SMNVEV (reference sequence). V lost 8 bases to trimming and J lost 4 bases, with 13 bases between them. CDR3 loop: CASPLDRADTQYF. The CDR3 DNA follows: TGTGCCAGCCCCCTAGATAGGGCAGATACGCAGTATTTT.

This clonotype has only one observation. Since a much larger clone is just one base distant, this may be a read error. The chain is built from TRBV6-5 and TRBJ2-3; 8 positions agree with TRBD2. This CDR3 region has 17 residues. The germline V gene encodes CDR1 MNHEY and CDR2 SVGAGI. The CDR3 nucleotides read TGTGCCAACAGTTACTCGCCTTCGGGGGGGTACACAGATACGCAGTATTTT. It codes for CANSYSPSGGYTDTQYF.

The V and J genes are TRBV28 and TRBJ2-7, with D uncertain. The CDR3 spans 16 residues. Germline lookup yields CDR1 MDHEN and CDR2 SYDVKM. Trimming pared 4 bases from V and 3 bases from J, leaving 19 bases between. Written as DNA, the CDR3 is TGTGCCAGCAGTTCCTCCATGCGGTGGCAAGACTACGAGCAGTACTTC. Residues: CASSSSMRWQDYEQYF.

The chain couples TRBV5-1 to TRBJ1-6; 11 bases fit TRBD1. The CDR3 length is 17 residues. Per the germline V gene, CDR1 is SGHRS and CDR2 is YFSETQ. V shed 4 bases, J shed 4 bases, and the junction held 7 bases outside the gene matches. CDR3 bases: TGCGCCAGCAGCCCGGACAGGGGGCAATCTTATAATTCACCCCTCCACTTT. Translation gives CASSPDRGQSYNSPLHF.

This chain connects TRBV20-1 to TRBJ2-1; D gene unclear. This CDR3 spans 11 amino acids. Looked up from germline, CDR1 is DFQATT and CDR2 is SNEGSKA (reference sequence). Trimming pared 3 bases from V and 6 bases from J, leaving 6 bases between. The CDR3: CSARPSNEQFF. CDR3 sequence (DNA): TGCAGTGCTAGGCCCAGCAATGAGCAGTTCTTC.

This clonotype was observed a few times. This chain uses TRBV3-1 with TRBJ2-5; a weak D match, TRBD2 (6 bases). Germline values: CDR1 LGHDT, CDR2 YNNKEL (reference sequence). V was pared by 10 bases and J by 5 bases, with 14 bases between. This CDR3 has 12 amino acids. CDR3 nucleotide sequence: TGTGCCACCAGGAGGGCCGATGAGACCCAGTACTTC. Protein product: CATRRADETQYF.

CDR3 protein: CASSVRSSGGELFF. In DNA, the CDR3 is TGTGCCAGCAGTGTAAGAAGTTCCGGCGGGGAGCTGTTTTTT. The chain couples TRBV6-1 to TRBJ2-2; the D is unclear. Germline lookup yields CDR1 MNHNS and CDR2 SASEGT. This CDR3 contains 14 residues. V was shortened by 4 bases and J by 7 bases, with 13 bases between the two germline ends.

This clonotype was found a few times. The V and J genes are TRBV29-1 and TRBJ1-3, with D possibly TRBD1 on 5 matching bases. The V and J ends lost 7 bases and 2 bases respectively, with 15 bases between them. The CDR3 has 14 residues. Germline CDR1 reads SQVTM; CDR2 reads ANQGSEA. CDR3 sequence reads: CSAVIQGTGNTIYF. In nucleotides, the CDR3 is TGCAGCGCCGTCATCCAGGGTACTGGAAACACCATATATTTT.

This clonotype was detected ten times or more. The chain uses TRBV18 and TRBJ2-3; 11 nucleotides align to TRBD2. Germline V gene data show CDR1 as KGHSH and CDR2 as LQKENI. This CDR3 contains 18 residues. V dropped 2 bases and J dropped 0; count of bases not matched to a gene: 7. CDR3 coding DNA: TGTGCCAGCTCACCAGTCCTAGCGGGAGGTTACAGCACAGATACGCAGTATTTT. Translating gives CASSPVLAGGYSTDTQYF.

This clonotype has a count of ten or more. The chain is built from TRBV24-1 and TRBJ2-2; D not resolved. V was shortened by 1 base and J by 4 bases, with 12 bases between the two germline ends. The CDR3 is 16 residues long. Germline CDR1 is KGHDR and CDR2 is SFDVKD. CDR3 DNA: TGTGCCACCAGTGATTTCAAGACACCAGTCACCGGGGAGCTGTTTTTT. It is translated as CATSDFKTPVTGELFF.

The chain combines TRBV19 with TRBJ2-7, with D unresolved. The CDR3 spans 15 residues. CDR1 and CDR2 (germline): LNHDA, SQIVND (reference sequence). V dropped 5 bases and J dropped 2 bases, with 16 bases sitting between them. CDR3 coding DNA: TGTGCCAGTAGTGATCTAGACCATCTTCCCTACGAGCAGTACTTC. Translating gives CASSDLDHLPYEQYF.

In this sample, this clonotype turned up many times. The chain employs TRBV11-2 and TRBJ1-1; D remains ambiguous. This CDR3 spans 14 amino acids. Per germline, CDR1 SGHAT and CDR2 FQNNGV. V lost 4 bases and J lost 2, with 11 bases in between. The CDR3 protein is CASSSGLPNTEAFF. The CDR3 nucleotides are TGTGCCAGCAGCTCCGGACTCCCCAACACTGAAGCTTTCTTT.

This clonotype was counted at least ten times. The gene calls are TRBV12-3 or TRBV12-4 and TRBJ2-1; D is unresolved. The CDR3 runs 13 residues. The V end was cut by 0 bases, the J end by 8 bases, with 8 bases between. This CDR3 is CASSLAGQHEQFF. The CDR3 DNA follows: TGTGCCAGCAGTTTAGCTGGCCAGCATGAGCAGTTCTTC.

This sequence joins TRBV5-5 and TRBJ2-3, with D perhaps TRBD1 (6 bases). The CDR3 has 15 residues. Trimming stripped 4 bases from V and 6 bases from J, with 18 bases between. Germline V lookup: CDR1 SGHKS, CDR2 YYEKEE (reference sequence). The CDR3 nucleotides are TGTGCCAGCAGCCCCACAGGGACCCACGGGGATACGCAGTATTTT. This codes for CASSPTGTHGDTQYF.

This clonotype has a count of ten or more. CDR3 residues: CASKTGPSTDTQYF. The CDR3 nucleotides are TGTGCCAGCAAGACAGGCCCTAGCACAGATACGCAGTATTTT. The chain employs TRBV2 and TRBJ2-3; TRBD1 might be the D (6 bases). CDR3 size: 14 residues. Germline values: CDR1 SNHLY, CDR2 FYNNEI. Trimming left V 7 bases short and J 0 bases short, with 11 bases between.

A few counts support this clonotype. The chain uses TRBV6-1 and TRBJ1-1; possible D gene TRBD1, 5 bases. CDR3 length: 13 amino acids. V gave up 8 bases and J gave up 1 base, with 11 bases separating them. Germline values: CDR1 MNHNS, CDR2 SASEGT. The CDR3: CASSDSPNTEAFF. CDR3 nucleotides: TGTGCCAGCTCCGACAGCCCGAACACTGAAGCTTTCTTT.

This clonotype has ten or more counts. CDR3 coding DNA: TGTGCCAGCAGTTACAAAGCGGGAAGGTACGAGCAGTACTTC. Protein sequence: CASSYKAGRYEQYF. The rearrangement joins TRBV6-2 or TRBV6-3 to TRBJ2-7; 7 nucleotides align to TRBD2. The CDR3 is 14 residues long. With 2 bases clipped from V and 4 bases from J, the junction kept 5 bases outside the gene matches. From germline, CDR1 is MNHEY and CDR2 SVGEGT.